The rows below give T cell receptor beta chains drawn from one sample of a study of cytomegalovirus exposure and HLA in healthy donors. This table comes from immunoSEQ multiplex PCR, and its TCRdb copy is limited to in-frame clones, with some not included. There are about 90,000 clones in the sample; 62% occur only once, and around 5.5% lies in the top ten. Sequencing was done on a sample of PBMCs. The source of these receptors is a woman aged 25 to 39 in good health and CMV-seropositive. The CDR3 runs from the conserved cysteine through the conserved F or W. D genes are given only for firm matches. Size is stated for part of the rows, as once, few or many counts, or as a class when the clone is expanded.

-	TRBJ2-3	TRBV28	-	CASSPTGLDTQYF	TGTGCCAGCAGTCCCACAGGGTTAGATACGCAGTATTTT
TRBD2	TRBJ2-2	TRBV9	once	CASSVLAGVNTGELFF	TGTGCCAGCAGCGTACTAGCGGGGGTGAACACCGGGGAGCTGTTTTTT
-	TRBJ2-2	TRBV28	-	CASSLWEAGRTGELFF	TGTGCCAGCAGCCTATGGGAGGCAGGGCGGACCGGGGAGCTGTTTTTT
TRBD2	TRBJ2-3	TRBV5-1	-	CASSWRGLAGDTDTQYF	TGCGCCAGCAGCTGGAGGGGACTAGCGGGGGACACAGATACGCAGTATTTT
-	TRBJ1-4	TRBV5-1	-	CASSLWGATNEKLFF	TGCGCCAGCAGCTTGTGGGGGGCAACTAATGAAAAACTGTTTTTT
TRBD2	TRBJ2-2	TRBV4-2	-	CASSQDLGGWTGELFF	TGTGCCAGCAGCCAAGATCTGGGGGGGTGGACCGGGGAGCTGTTTTTT
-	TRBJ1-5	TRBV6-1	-	CASSEFRTENQPQHF	TGTGCCAGCAGTGAATTCCGGACAGAGAATCAGCCCCAGCATTTT
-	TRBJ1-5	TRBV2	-	CASRSGPNQPQHF	TGTGCCAGCAGGAGCGGACCGAATCAGCCCCAGCATTTT
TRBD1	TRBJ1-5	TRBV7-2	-	CASSQNRGFQPQHF	TGTGCCAGCAGCCAAAACAGGGGGTTTCAGCCCCAGCATTTT
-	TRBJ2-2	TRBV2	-	CASKISGFGELFF	TGTGCCAGCAAAATCTCAGGGTTCGGGGAGCTGTTTTTT
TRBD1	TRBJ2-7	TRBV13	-	CASSASTQTGSSSYEQYF	TGTGCCAGCAGCGCCAGCACCCAGACAGGGAGCAGCTCCTACGAGCAGTACTTC
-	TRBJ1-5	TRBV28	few	CASKISGDQPQHF	TGTGCCAGCAAAATTTCAGGGGATCAGCCCCAGCATTTT
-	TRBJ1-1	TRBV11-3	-	CASSLGDWGVNTEAFF	TGTGCCAGCAGCTTAGGAGACTGGGGGGTGAACACTGAAGCTTTCTTT
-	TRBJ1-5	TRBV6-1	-	CASIFDRNDQPQHF	TGTGCCAGCATCTTCGACAGGAACGATCAGCCCCAGCATTTT
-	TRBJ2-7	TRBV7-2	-	CASSLAMSSYEQYF	TGTGCCAGCAGCTTAGCGATGAGCTCCTACGAGCAGTACTTC
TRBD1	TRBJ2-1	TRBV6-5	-	CASSSTRGQGSFF	TGTGCCAGCAGTTCCACCCGGGGACAGGGTAGCTTCTTC